Shown below are 24 T cell receptor beta chains from a single sample sequenced in a study of blood T cell repertoires in COVID-19. Assay: immunoSEQ multiplex PCR; the TCRdb copy retains only in-frame clones and omits some. Of 150,000 to 200,000 clones in the sample, about 88% were seen once. The sequencing input was peripheral blood. The receptors stem from a woman aged 80 or older in a cohort sampled during active or convalescent COVID-19.

CDR3 DNA sequence: TGCGCCAGCAGCACTACTAGCGGGGGGCCCCTGCAGTACTTC. Its protein product is CASSTTSGGPLQYF. This chain links TRBV5-1 with TRBJ2-4, with TRBD2 identical over 12 bases. Losses at the gene ends were 4 bases for V and 13 bases for J; bases not matched to a gene: 9. Germline lookup yields CDR1 SGHRS and CDR2 YFSETQ. This CDR3 is 14 amino acids long.

This sequence joins TRBV6-1 and TRBJ2-5; D might be TRBD2 (7 bases). This CDR3 region has 16 residues. Per germline, CDR1 MNHNS and CDR2 SASEGT. V was shortened by 0 bases and J by 4 bases, with 15 bases between the two germline ends. The CDR3 DNA reads as TGTGCCAGCAGTGAAGCTTGGGGGGGCTCGGGAGAGACCCAGTACTTC. As protein: CASSEAWGGSGETQYF.

The chain employs TRBV7-6 and TRBJ1-1; D is ambiguous. The CDR3 loop spans 19 amino acids. CDR1 is SGHVS and CDR2 is FNYEAQ in the germline V gene. The V gene lost 1 base and the J gene lost 2 bases, with 23 bases spanning the gap. The CDR3 DNA reads TGTGCCAGCAGCTTAGATCTCTCCGAGGCCGGGGTAGGAAACACTGAAGCTTTCTTT. This translates into CASSLDLSEAGVGNTEAFF.

J is TRBJ2-1 and V is TRBV4-2; 13 bases are a match to TRBD2. Germline lookup yields CDR1 LGHNA and CDR2 YNFKEQ. The CDR3 totals 12 residues. Unmatched junction bases numbered 5, after V lost 5 bases and J lost 16 bases. This CDR3 reads CASSALAGGLFF. CDR3 sequence (DNA): TGTGCCAGCAGCGCACTAGCGGGAGGGCTTTTCTTC.

This rearrangement joins TRBV5-1 to TRBJ2-7; 7 bases line up with TRBD1. The ends lost 5 bases at V and 2 bases at J; junction bases unmatched: 7. From germline, CDR1 is SGHRS and CDR2 YFSETQ. The CDR3 is 14 amino acids. The CDR3 DNA follows: TGCGCCAGCAGACCCGGGGACAGCGCCTACGAGCAGTACTTC. Encoded protein: CASRPGDSAYEQYF.

This chain uses TRBV9 with TRBJ1-5, with no clear D. Germline CDR1 reads SGDLS; CDR2 reads YYNGEE. V was trimmed by 0 bases and J by 3 bases, leaving 16 bases between them. The CDR3 runs to 17 residues. In DNA form, the CDR3 reads TGTGCCAGCAGCGTAGGACCCGGAGAGGGCCTCAATCAGCCCCAGCATTTT. Its translation: CASSVGPGEGLNQPQHF.

V is TRBV29-1 and J is TRBJ1-1, with 7 bases that match TRBD1. Losses at the gene ends were 6 bases for V and 3 bases for J; bases not matched to a gene: 7. Germline CDR1 reads SQVTM; CDR2 reads ANQGSEA. This CDR3 is built from 13 residues. CDR3 in DNA: TGCAGCGTCAAGGGGGCGGTCGACACTGAAGCTTTCTTT. Protein product: CSVKGAVDTEAFF.

The V call is TRBV7-9, the J call TRBJ1-5, with TRBD1 identical over 7 bases. V lost 1 base to trimming and J lost 2 bases; unmatched junction nucleotides: 2. The germline V gene has CDR1 SEHNR and CDR2 FQNEAQ (reference sequence). The CDR3 totals 15 residues. The CDR3 is CASSLGDRGNQPQHF. CDR3 DNA: TGTGCCAGCAGCTTAGGTGACAGGGGCAATCAGCCCCAGCATTTT.

The J gene is TRBJ1-5, the V gene TRBV12-3 or TRBV12-4; D is uncertain. The CDR3 length is 12 residues. The V gene lost 6 bases and the J gene lost 7 bases, with 10 bases spanning the gap. Written as DNA, the CDR3 is TGTGCCAGCAGCCCGACGGGACAGCCCCAGCATTTT. Encoded protein: CASSPTGQPQHF.

This rearrangement joins TRBV6-6 to TRBJ2-1; 12 nucleotides agree with TRBD2. CDR1 is MNHNY, CDR2 SVGAGI, per germline (reference sequence). The CDR3 runs to 15 residues. Unmatched junction bases numbered 2, after V lost 5 bases and J lost 3 bases. CDR3 DNA: TGTGCCAGCAGTCAACTAGCGGGGGGCTACAATGAGCAGTTCTTC. Translation gives CASSQLAGGYNEQFF.

The chain couples TRBV7-8 to TRBJ1-1, with a weak D call TRBD1 (5 bases). The CDR3 sequence is 13 residues long. Germline V gene sequence: CDR1 SGHVS, CDR2 FQNEAQ. Trimming cost V 5 bases and J 3 bases, with 10 bases left between them. CDR3 sequence reads: CASSAWGDTEAFF. CDR3 sequence (DNA): TGTGCCAGCAGCGCCTGGGGGGACACTGAAGCTTTCTTT.

The gene calls are TRBV4-1 and TRBJ2-7; 9 bases map to TRBD2. The junction had 13 bases not matched to a gene; V was cut back by 3 bases and J by 4 bases. This CDR3 contains 17 residues. Looked up from germline, CDR1 is MGHRA and CDR2 is YSYEKL. The CDR3 loop reads CASSQGAASGVLYEQYF. The CDR3 nucleotides are TGCGCCAGCAGCCAGGGAGCGGCTAGCGGGGTTTTATACGAGCAGTACTTC.

The chain recombines TRBV6-5 with TRBJ2-1, with 7 bases matching TRBD1. Germline trimming cut 2 bases from V and 4 bases from J; bases unmatched to any gene: 2. Germline V gene lookup returns CDR1 MNHEY and CDR2 SVGAGI. This CDR3 comprises 14 residues. This CDR3 reads CASSYRDSYNEQFF. CDR3 coding DNA: TGTGCCAGCAGTTACCGGGACAGTTACAATGAGCAGTTCTTC.

The V call is TRBV10-3, the J call TRBJ2-5, with 9 bases that match TRBD2. CDR3 size: 13 residues. Per germline, CDR1 ENHRY and CDR2 SYGVKD. V trimming: 8 bases; J trimming: 5 bases; junction bases outside the gene matches: 6. The CDR3, as DNA: TGTGCCATCTGGCGGGGGGGTTCGGAGACCCAGTACTTC. This gives the protein CAIWRGGSETQYF.

The rearrangement uses TRBV19 and TRBJ1-3; D gene unclear. Trimming removed 9 bases from V and 0 bases from J, with 15 bases in between. The germline V gene has CDR1 LNHDA and CDR2 SQIVND (reference sequence). CDR3 length: 15 residues. The CDR3 loop is CASHHRGSSGNTIYF. DNA of the CDR3: TGTGCCAGCCACCATCGGGGATCCTCTGGAAACACCATATATTTT. Looking up the rest from reference TRBV19 and TRBJ1-3 gives the full variable domain: DGGITQSPKYLFRKEGQNVTLSCEQNLNHDAMYWYRQDPGQGLRLIYYSQIVNDFQKGDIAEGYSVSREKKESFPLTVTSAQKNPTAFYLCASHHRGSSGNTIYFGEGSWLTVV.

The V and J genes are TRBV10-3 and TRBJ2-7; the match to TRBD2 covers 7 bases. CDR3 length: 14 amino acids. Germline CDR1 and CDR2: ENHRY and SYGVKD. The trim removed 11 bases at V and 0 bases at J, leaving 10 bases unmatched. DNA for the CDR3: TGTGCCTCATGGGGGGGGGAAGGCTCCTACGAGCAGTACGTC. Amino acids: CASWGGEGSYEQYV.

V is TRBV7-9 and J is TRBJ1-3, with TRBD1 as a possible D gene (5 bases). Germline-derived CDR1 and CDR2 are SEHNR and FQNEAQ (reference sequence). This CDR3 is 14 amino acids long. The V end lost 1 base, the J end lost 4 bases, and 8 bases lay between the germline ends. The CDR3 protein is CASSLGQLGNTIYF. The CDR3 coding sequence is TGTGCCAGCAGCTTAGGACAGCTAGGAAACACCATATATTTT.

The V call is TRBV5-4, the J call TRBJ2-7, with 9 bases fitting TRBD2. The CDR3 runs to 15 residues. The V and J ends lost 4 bases and 7 bases, in that order; junction bases with no gene match: 12. CDR1 is SGHNT, CDR2 YYREEE, per germline (reference sequence). CDR3 protein: CASSLRVAGAGEQYF. The CDR3 bases are TGTGCCAGCAGCCTAAGAGTAGCGGGGGCGGGGGAGCAGTACTTC.

V and J are TRBV5-4 and TRBJ2-2, with 10 nucleotides matching TRBD2. The V and J ends lost 4 bases and 1 base, in that order; junction bases with no gene match: 4. Germline CDR1 reads SGHNT; CDR2 reads YYREEE (reference sequence). The length of the CDR3 is 16 residues. For the CDR3, the DNA is TGTGCCAGCAGCCTTCTAGCGGGAGTGAACACCGGGGAGCTGTTTTTT. This encodes CASSLLAGVNTGELFF. The whole variable domain, remainder taken from reference TRBV5-4 and TRBJ2-2, is ETGVTQSPTHLIKTRGQQVTLRCSSQSGHNTVSWYQQALGQGPQFIFQYYREEENGRGNFPPRFSGLQFPNYSSELNVNALELDDSALYLCASSLLAGVNTGELFFGEGSRLTVL.

The V and J genes are TRBV6-1 and TRBJ2-1; the match to TRBD2 covers 9 bases. CDR3 size: 16 residues. The germline V gene has CDR1 MNHNS and CDR2 SASEGT. V was clipped by 2 bases and J by 7 bases; unmatched bases: 9. The CDR3 nucleotides read TGTGCCAGCAGTGAACCAGCGGGGGGCGTTAGTAATGAGCAGTTCTTC. Residues: CASSEPAGGVSNEQFF.

The chain uses TRBV10-3 and TRBJ2-4, with 8 bases aligning to TRBD1. This CDR3 spans 14 amino acids. Trimming took 6 bases from V and 5 from J; bases not matched to a gene: 6. Per the germline V gene, CDR1 is ENHRY and CDR2 is SYGVKD. In DNA, the CDR3 is TGTGCCATCAGGGGAGGACAGGGCGAAAACATTCAGTACTTC. It specifies CAIRGGQGENIQYF.

V is TRBV5-6 and J is TRBJ2-7, with TRBD2 identical over 9 bases. The ends lost 2 bases at V and 5 bases at J; junction bases unmatched: 14. Per germline, CDR1 SGHDT and CDR2 YYEEEE. The CDR3 covers 17 residues. The CDR3 sequence is CASSFDGAGGFIHEQYF. Written as DNA, the CDR3 is TGTGCCAGCAGCTTTGACGGGGCGGGGGGGTTTATCCACGAGCAGTACTTC.

Here the CDR3 DNA reads TGTGCCAGCAGTTCTCCCCCGGGGTCCTCCTACGAGCAGTACTTC. Protein: CASSSPPGSSYEQYF. The chain joins TRBV28 to TRBJ2-7; maybe TRBD2 (5 bases). V was cut by 4 bases and J by 0 bases, with 13 bases left in between. The CDR3 extends over 15 amino acids. Germline V CDR1 and CDR2: MDHEN, SYDVKM.

The chain employs TRBV27 and TRBJ1-2; 9 bases map to TRBD1. This CDR3 is 13 amino acids long. Germline trimming cut 3 bases from V and 8 bases from J; bases unmatched to any gene: 4. Germline lookup yields CDR1 MNHEY and CDR2 SMNVEV (reference sequence). The CDR3 DNA follows: TGTGCCAGCAGTTTCCCGGACAGGGGCGGCTACACCTTC. This sequence encodes CASSFPDRGGYTF.